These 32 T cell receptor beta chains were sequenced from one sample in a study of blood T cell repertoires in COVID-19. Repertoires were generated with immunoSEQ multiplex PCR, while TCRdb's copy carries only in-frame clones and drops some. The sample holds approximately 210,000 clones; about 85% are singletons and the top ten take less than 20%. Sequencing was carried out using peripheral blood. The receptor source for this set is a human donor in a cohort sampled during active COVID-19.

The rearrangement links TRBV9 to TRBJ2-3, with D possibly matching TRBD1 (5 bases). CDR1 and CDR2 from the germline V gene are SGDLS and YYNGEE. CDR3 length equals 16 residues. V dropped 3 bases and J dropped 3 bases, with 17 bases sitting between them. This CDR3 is CASSASPTVLTDTQYF. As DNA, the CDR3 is TGTGCCAGCAGCGCCTCCCCGACAGTGTTGACAGATACGCAGTATTTT. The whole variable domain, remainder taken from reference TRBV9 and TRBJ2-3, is DSGVTQTPKHLITATGQRVTLRCSPRSGDLSVYWYQQSLDQGLQFLIQYYNGEERAKGNILERFSAQQFPDLHSELNLSSLELGDSALYFCASSASPTVLTDTQYFGPGTRLTVL.

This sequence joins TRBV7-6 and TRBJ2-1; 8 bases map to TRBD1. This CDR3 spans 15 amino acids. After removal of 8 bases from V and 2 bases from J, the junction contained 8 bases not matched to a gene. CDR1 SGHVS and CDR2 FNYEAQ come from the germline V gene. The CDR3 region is CASSGQGGPYNEQFF. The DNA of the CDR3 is TGTGCCAGCTCCGGACAGGGAGGTCCCTACAATGAGCAGTTCTTC.

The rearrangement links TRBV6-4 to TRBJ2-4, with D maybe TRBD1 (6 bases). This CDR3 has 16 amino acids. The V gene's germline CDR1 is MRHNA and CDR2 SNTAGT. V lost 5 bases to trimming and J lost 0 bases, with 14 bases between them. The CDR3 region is CASSPNGQLAKNIQYF. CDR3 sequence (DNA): TGTGCCAGCAGTCCGAACGGACAGTTAGCCAAAAACATTCAGTACTTC.

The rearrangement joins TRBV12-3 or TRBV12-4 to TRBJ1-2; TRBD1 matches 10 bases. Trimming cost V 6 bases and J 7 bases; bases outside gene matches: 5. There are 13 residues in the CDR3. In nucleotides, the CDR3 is TGTGCCAGCAGCCGACAGGGGGCGCGTGGCTACACCTTC. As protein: CASSRQGARGYTF.

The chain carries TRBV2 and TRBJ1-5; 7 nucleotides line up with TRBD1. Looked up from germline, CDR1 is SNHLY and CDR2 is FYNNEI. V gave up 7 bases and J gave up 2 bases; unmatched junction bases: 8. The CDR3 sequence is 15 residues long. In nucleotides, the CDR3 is TGTGCCAGCAAGGCAAGAACAGGGGGCAATCAGCCCCAGCATTTT. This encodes CASKARTGGNQPQHF.

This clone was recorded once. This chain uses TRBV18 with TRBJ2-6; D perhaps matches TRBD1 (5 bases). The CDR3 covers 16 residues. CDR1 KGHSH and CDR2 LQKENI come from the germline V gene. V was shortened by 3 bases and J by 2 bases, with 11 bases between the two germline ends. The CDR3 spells CASSPGLGAGANVLTF. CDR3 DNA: TGTGCCAGCTCACCGGGTTTAGGGGCTGGGGCCAACGTCCTGACTTTC.

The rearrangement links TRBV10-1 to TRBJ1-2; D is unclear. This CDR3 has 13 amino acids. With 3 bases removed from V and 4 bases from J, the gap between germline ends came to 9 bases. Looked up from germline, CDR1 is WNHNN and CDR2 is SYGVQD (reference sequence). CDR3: CASSEVAGYGYTF. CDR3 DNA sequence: TGCGCCAGCAGTGAAGTCGCCGGCTATGGCTACACCTTC.

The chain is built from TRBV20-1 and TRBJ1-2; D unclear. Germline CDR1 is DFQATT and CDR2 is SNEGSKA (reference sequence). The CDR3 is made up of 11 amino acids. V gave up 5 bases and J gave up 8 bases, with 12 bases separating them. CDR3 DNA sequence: TGCAGTGCTTATCACGGGGAGGGCTACACCTTC. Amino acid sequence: CSAYHGEGYTF.

The CDR3 is CASMRAPSNQPQHF. Here the CDR3 DNA reads TGTGCCAGTATGAGGGCACCCAGCAATCAGCCCCAGCATTTT. The V call is TRBV19, the J call TRBJ1-5; D gene uncertain. V gave up 7 bases and J gave up 1 base, with 11 bases separating them. The germline V gene has CDR1 LNHDA and CDR2 SQIVND (reference sequence). The CDR3 has 14 residues.

This CDR3 reads CASSPGTGANQPQHF. The CDR3 DNA reads TGCGCCAGCAGCCCCGGGACAGGCGCGAATCAGCCCCAGCATTTT. The chain recombines TRBV5-1 with TRBJ1-5, with TRBD1 identical over 8 bases. The CDR3 consists of 15 residues. The junction had 7 bases not matched to a gene; V was cut back by 4 bases and J by 4 bases. Germline V gene sequence: CDR1 SGHRS, CDR2 YFSETQ.

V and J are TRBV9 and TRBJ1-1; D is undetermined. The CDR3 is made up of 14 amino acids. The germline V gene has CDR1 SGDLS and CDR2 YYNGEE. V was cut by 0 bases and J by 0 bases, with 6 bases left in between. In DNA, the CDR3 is TGTGCCAGCAGCGTAGACAGATTGAACACTGAAGCTTTCTTT. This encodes CASSVDRLNTEAFF.

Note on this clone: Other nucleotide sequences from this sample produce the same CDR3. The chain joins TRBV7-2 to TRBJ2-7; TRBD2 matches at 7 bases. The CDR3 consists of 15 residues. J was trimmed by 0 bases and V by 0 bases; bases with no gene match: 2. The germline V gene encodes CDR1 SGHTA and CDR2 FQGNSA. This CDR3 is CASSLAGGSSYEQYF. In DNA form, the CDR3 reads TGTGCCAGCAGCTTAGCGGGAGGGTCCTCCTACGAGCAGTACTTC.

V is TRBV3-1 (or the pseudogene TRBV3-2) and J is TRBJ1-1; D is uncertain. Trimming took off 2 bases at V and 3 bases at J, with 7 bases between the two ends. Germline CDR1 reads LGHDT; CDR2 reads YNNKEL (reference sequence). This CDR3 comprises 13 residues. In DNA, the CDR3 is TGTGCCAGCAGCCAATACAGAGACACTGAAGCTTTCTTT. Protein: CASSQYRDTEAFF.

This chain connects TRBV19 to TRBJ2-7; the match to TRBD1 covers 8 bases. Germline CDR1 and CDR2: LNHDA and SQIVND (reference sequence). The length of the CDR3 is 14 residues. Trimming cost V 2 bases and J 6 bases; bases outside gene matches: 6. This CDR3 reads CASSIRGTGAEQYF. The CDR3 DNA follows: TGTGCCAGTAGTATAAGAGGGACAGGTGCCGAGCAGTACTTC.

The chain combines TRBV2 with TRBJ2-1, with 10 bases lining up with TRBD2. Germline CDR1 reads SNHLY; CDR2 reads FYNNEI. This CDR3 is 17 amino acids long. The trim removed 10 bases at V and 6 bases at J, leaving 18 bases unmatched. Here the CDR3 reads CATPEGALAGVGNEQFF. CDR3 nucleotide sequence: TGTGCCACCCCTGAGGGGGCGCTAGCGGGAGTTGGCAATGAGCAGTTCTTC.

As DNA, the CDR3 is TGCGCCAGCAGCCCGGGGGGATGGAGTGAAAAACTGTTTTTT. Its protein product is CASSPGGWSEKLFF. The chain uses TRBV5-1 and TRBJ1-4, with D maybe TRBD1 (5 bases). The germline V gene encodes CDR1 SGHRS and CDR2 YFSETQ. V was pared by 4 bases and J by 7 bases, with 14 bases between. The CDR3 covers 14 residues.

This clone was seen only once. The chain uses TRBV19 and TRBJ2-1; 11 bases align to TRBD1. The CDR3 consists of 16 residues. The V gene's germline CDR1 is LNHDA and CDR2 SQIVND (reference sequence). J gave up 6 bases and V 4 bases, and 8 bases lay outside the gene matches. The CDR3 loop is CASSTFRDRGVNEQFF. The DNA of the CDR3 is TGTGCCAGTAGTACGTTCCGGGACAGGGGGGTCAATGAGCAGTTCTTC.

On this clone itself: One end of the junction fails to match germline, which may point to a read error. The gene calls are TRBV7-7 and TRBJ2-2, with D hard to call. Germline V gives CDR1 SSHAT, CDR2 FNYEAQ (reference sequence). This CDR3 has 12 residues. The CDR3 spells CASSSSVGELFF. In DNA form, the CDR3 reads TGTGCTAGCAGCTCCAGCGTCGGGGAGCTGTTTTTT.

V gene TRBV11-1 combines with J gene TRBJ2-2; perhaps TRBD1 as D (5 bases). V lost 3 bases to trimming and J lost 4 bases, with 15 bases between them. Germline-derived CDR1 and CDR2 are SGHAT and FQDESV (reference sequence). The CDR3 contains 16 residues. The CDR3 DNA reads TGTGCCAGCAGCTTGGACGGACACATAGGCACCGGGGAGCTGTTTTTT. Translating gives CASSLDGHIGTGELFF.

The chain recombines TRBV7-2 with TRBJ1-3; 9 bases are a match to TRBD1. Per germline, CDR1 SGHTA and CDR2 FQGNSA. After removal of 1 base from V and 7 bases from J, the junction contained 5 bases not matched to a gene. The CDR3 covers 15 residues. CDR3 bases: TGTGCCAGCAGCTTAGGGGCCGGACAGGGGAACACCATATATTTT. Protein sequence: CASSLGAGQGNTIYF.

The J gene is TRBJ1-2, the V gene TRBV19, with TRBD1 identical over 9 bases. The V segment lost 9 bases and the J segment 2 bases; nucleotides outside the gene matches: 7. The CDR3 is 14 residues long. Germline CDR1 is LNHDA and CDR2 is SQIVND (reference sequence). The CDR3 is CASQRDRANYGYTF. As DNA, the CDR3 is TGTGCCAGCCAAAGGGACAGGGCCAACTATGGCTACACCTTC.

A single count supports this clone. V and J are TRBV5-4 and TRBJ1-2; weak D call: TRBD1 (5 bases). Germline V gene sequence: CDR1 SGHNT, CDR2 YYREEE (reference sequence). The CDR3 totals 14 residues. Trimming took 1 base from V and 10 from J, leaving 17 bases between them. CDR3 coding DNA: TGTGCCAGCAGCTTGACCTCTGGACAACCCATCTACACCTTC. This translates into CASSLTSGQPIYTF. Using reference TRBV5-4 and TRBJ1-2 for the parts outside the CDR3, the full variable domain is ETGVTQSPTHLIKTRGQQVTLRCSSQSGHNTVSWYQQALGQGPQFIFQYYREEENGRGNFPPRFSGLQFPNYSSELNVNALELDDSALYLCASSLTSGQPIYTFGSGTRLTVV.

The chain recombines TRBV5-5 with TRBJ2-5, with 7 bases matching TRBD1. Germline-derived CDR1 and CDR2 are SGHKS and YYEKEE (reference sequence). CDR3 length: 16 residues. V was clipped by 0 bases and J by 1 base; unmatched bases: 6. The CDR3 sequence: CASSLVPGQPQETQYF. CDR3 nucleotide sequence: TGTGCCAGCAGCTTGGTACCGGGACAGCCCCAAGAGACCCAGTACTTC.

CDR3 DNA: TGTGCCAGTAGTACGGACACAATGGGGACTGAAGCTTTCTTT. Translating it yields CASSTDTMGTEAFF. The chain recombines TRBV19 with TRBJ1-1; tentative D call: TRBD1 (5 bases). CDR3 length: 14 amino acids. The V gene lost 4 bases and the J gene lost 5 bases, with 14 bases spanning the gap. CDR1 LNHDA and CDR2 SQIVND come from the germline V gene (reference sequence).

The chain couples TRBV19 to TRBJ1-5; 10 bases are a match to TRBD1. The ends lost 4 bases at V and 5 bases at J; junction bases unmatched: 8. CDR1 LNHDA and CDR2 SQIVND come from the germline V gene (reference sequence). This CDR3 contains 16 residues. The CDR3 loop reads CASSTLPGQGHQPQHF. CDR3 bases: TGTGCCAGTAGTACCCTCCCGGGACAGGGGCATCAGCCCCAGCATTTT.

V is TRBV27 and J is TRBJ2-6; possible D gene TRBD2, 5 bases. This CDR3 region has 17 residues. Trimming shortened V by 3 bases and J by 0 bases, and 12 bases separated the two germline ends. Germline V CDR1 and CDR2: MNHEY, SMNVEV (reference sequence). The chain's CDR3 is CASSLGVTISGANVLTF. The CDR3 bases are TGTGCCAGCAGTTTGGGAGTTACAATCTCTGGGGCCAACGTCCTGACTTTC.

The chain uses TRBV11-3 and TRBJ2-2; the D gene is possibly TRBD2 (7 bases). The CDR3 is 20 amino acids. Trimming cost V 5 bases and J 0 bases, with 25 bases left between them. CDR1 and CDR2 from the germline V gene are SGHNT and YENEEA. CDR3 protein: CASSLLLEGGKWANTGELFF. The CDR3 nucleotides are TGTGCCAGCAGCCTACTTCTCGAGGGGGGGAAGTGGGCGAACACCGGGGAGCTGTTTTTT.

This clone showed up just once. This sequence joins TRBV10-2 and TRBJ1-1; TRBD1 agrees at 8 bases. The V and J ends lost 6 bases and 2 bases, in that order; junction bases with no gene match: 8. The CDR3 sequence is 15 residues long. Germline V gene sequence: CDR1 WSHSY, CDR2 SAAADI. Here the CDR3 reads CASSYPGQGNTEAFF. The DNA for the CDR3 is TGCGCCAGCAGCTACCCCGGACAGGGAAACACTGAAGCTTTCTTT.

In nucleotides, the CDR3 is TGTGCCAGCAGTGATTGGCCGGGCTACGAGCAGTACGTC. This gives the protein CASSDWPGYEQYV. The chain couples TRBV6-1 to TRBJ2-7, with D uncertain. CDR3 size: 13 residues. CDR1 MNHNS and CDR2 SASEGT come from the germline V gene. V gave up 3 bases and J gave up 3 bases, with 9 bases separating them.

CDR3 region: CASSLGGGRTQYF. DNA of the CDR3: TGTGCCAGCAGTTTAGGGGGGGGGCGGACCCAGTACTTC. This rearrangement joins TRBV27 to TRBJ2-5, with D possibly TRBD2 on 7 matching bases. The CDR3 spans 13 residues. Trimming removed 2 bases at V and 7 bases at J, with 11 bases between. Germline loops: CDR1 MNHEY, CDR2 SMNVEV (reference sequence).

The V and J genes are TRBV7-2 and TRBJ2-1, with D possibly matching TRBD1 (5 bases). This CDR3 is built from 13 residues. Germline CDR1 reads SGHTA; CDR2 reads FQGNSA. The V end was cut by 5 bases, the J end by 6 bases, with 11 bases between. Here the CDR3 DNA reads TGTGCCAGCAGCGAACGACAGCTCAATGAGCAGTTCTTC. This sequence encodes CASSERQLNEQFF.

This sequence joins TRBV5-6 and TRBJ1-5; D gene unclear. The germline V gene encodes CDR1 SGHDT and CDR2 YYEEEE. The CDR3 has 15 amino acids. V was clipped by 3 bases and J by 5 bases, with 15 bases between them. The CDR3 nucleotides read TGTGCCAGCAGCTCCCAGTTCGGGTTTGATCAGCCCCAGCATTTT. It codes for CASSSQFGFDQPQHF.